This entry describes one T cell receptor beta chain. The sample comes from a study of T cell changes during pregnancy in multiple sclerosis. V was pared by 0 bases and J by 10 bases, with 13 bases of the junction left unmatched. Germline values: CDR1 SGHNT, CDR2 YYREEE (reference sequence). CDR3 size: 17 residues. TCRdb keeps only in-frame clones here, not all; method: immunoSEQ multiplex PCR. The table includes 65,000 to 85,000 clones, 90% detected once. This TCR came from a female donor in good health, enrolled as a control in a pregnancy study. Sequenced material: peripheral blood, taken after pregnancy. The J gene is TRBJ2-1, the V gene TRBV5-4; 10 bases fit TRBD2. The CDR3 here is CASSLVVVAGGSEEQFF. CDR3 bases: TGTGCCAGCAGCTTGGTGGTGGTAGCGGGAGGATCAGAAGAGCAGTTCTTC.